This entry is about one TCR beta chain. This sample is part of a study of blood T cell repertoires in COVID-19. Overall study context: PBMCs, B-cell-depleted T cells, or T cells provided the cDNA or gDNA that made up the material.

Original analysis: Cell counts per sample came from amplifying reference gene primers. The repertoire was sequenced with immunoSEQ multiplex PCR; TCRdb's copy has only in-frame clones and lacks some. V, J and clone size reflect that table, while D and trimming were determined from the DNA. The table shows over 90,000 clones, with around 87% occurring only once. Sequencing used peripheral blood. This receptor was identified in a man aged 45-65 years with active or convalescent COVID-19.

Here the CDR3 DNA reads TGTGCCAGCAGCTTGTGGGTCAGCGGGGGGGCCTACGAGCAGTACTTC. The encoded protein is CASSLWVSGGAYEQYF. The chain is built from TRBV5-6 and TRBJ2-7; 10 bases map to TRBD2. Unmatched junction bases numbered 6, after V lost 1 base and J lost 2 bases. This CDR3 comprises 16 residues. Per germline, CDR1 SGHDT and CDR2 YYEEEE.